This T cell receptor (beta chain) comes out of a study of T cell responses to AZD1222 COVID-19 vaccine. Study results and caveats: Close to half of all spike-specific TCRs reportedly target regions of the variants that are unmutated. Clonal diversity was possibly underestimated, and white British individuals and females predominated among donors.

Using immunoSEQ multiplex PCR, the repertoire was profiled, and TCRdb retains in-frame clones only, with some absent. The sample shows 45,000 to 60,000 clones, approximately 84% of them seen only once. The CDR3 is 13 residues long. The V end lost 8 bases, the J end lost 5 bases, and 13 bases lay between the germline ends. Germline V gives CDR1 SGHTA, CDR2 FQGNSA. This clone was counted a single time. The antigen is not known. This chain connects TRBV7-2 to TRBJ2-4; unclear D gene. This specimen was peripheral blood, taken on day 0 of AZD1222 vaccination. The sequence came from an adult in good health. The CDR3 DNA follows: TGTGCCAGCGGTCCGTACCGTGAAAACATTCAGTACTTC. Protein: CASGPYRENIQYF.